These 32 T cell receptor beta chains were all obtained from the same sample, sequenced in a study of CD8 T cells in ankylosing spondylitis. In TCRdb, the 5' RACE reads were re-called with MiXCR into one record per CDR3 protein. Here the sample spans about 250,000 distinct CDR3 sequences, 24% being singletons. The sequenced sample was blood, either unsorted or a sorted T cell fraction (not recorded which). The receptors were sampled from a male donor with ankylosing spondylitis or in good health (not recorded which).

The chain uses TRBV6-1 and TRBJ2-6; D uncertain. Germline V gene lookup returns CDR1 MNHNS and CDR2 SASEGT. V was cut by 6 bases and J by 2 bases, with 8 bases left in between. This CDR3 comprises 14 residues. The CDR3 nucleotides are TGTGCCAGCAGCCCCCAGGCTGGGGCCAACGTCCTGACTTTC. Translation gives CASSPQAGANVLTF.

V gene TRBV2 combines with J gene TRBJ2-1; D ambiguous. CDR1 and CDR2 from the germline V gene are SNHLY and FYNNEI. This CDR3 contains 12 residues. Between the trimmed V and J ends, which lost 3 bases and 7 bases, there was a span of 7 bases. The CDR3 protein is CASSDSINEQFF. The CDR3 DNA is TGTGCCAGCAGTGATTCGATTAATGAGCAGTTCTTC.

This clonotype was seen a few times. The rearrangement joins TRBV30 to TRBJ2-7, with TRBD1 matching 9 bases. This CDR3 has 15 residues. The V and J ends lost 4 bases and 3 bases, in that order; junction bases with no gene match: 10. Per the germline V gene, CDR1 is GTSNPN and CDR2 is SVGIG (reference sequence). This CDR3 is CAWTSGTGIIYEQYF. The CDR3 DNA follows: TGTGCCTGGACGTCGGGGACAGGGATTATCTACGAGCAGTACTTC. Using reference TRBV30 and TRBJ2-7 for the parts outside the CDR3, the full variable domain is SQTIHQWPATLVQPVGSPLSLECTVEGTSNPNLYWYRQAAGRGLQLLFYSVGIGQISSEVPQNLSASRPQDRQFILSSKKLLLSDSGFYLCAWTSGTGIIYEQYFGPGTRLTVT.

At least ten counts were recorded for this clonotype. The chain recombines TRBV29-1 with TRBJ1-1; D is possibly TRBD1 (6 bases). From germline, CDR1 is SQVTM and CDR2 ANQGSEA. The CDR3 sequence is 15 residues long. CDR3 amino acids: CAMGGRYAGNTEAFF. DNA for the CDR3: TGCGCTATGGGGGGGCGGTACGCCGGGAACACTGAAGCTTTCTTT.

The rearrangement links TRBV9 to TRBJ2-7; no reliable D call. Deletions cut 0 bases from V and 4 bases from J, with 14 bases between. Germline lookup yields CDR1 SGDLS and CDR2 YYNGEE. This CDR3 comprises 15 residues. Here the CDR3 DNA reads TGTGCCAGCAGCGTAGTCCCAACCTCGTCTTACGAGCAGTACTTC. Protein sequence: CASSVVPTSSYEQYF.

The gene calls are TRBV20-1 and TRBJ2-1; 8 bases agree with TRBD2. Germline-derived CDR1 and CDR2 are DFQATT and SNEGSKA (reference sequence). The length of the CDR3 is 16 residues. J gave up 0 bases and V 6 bases, and 10 bases lay outside the gene matches. The CDR3 coding sequence is TGCAGTGCGGACTCGAGCGGGAGATACTCCTACAATGAGCAGTTCTTC. As protein: CSADSSGRYSYNEQFF.

J is TRBJ2-7 and V is TRBV20-1; D might be TRBD1 (5 bases). Per germline, CDR1 DFQATT and CDR2 SNEGSKA (reference sequence). V dropped 2 bases and J dropped 2 bases, with 13 bases sitting between them. CDR3 size: 14 residues. This CDR3 is CSARTAGPPYEQYF. The CDR3, as DNA: TGCAGTGCTAGAACGGCAGGGCCCCCCTACGAGCAGTACTTC.

The rearrangement joins TRBV15 to TRBJ2-1, with 11 positions matching TRBD2. Germline CDR1 is LNHNV and CDR2 is YYDKDF (reference sequence). The CDR3 runs 16 residues. Trimming at V came to 1 base and at J to 3 bases, leaving 2 bases not matched to a gene. Written as DNA, the CDR3 is TGTGCCACCAGCAGAGGACTAGCGGGGTTCTACAATGAGCAGTTCTTC. Translating it yields CATSRGLAGFYNEQFF.

Remarks on this clonotype: Its ends do not fully match the called genes, so a read error is possible. This chain connects TRBV7-3 to TRBJ1-2, with D tentatively TRBD1 (5 bases). The CDR3 loop spans 12 amino acids. Germline V gene data show CDR1 as SGHTA and CDR2 as FQGTGA. The CDR3 DNA is TGTGCCAGCAGCTTAAGTGGGACGGAACTACGCTTC. Translation: CASSLSGTELRF.

This chain uses TRBV29-1 with TRBJ2-1, with D uncertain. Germline lookup yields CDR1 SQVTM and CDR2 ANQGSEA. This CDR3 is 11 amino acids long. Trimming left V 8 bases short and J 3 bases short, with 8 bases between. CDR3 region: CSLSSYNEQFF. The CDR3 DNA is TGCAGCCTCTCCAGCTACAATGAGCAGTTCTTC.

The chain combines TRBV5-6 with TRBJ2-5; D is undetermined. CDR1 and CDR2 from the germline V gene are SGHDT and YYEEEE. This CDR3 is built from 13 residues. The V gene lost 1 base and the J gene lost 6 bases, with 10 bases spanning the gap. The CDR3 sequence: CASSLSAYQTQYF. In DNA form, the CDR3 reads TGTGCCAGCAGCTTGTCCGCATACCAGACCCAGTACTTC.

The table lists this clonotype with a few counts. The CDR3 nucleotides are TGTGCCAGCAGTGATCCTCGACTACAGTACTTC. Translating gives CASSDPRLQYF. The chain links TRBV2 to TRBJ2-5; a weak D match, TRBD2 (5 bases). Germline V gives CDR1 SNHLY, CDR2 FYNNEI. Trimming took 3 bases from V and 11 from J, leaving 10 bases between them. The CDR3 has 11 residues.

V and J are TRBV4-1 and TRBJ1-4, with unresolved D. Germline CDR1 MGHRA, CDR2 YSYEKL. Trimming stripped 1 base from V and 5 bases from J, with 14 bases between. The CDR3 has 16 residues. The CDR3 sequence: CASSQGRAAGNEKLFF. In DNA form, the CDR3 reads TGCGCCAGCAGCCAAGGTCGAGCAGCGGGGAATGAAAAACTGTTTTTT.

The V gene is TRBV20-1, the J gene TRBJ2-3, with D tentatively TRBD1 (6 bases). V was pared by 7 bases and J by 2 bases, with 13 bases between. CDR1 and CDR2 (germline): DFQATT, SNEGSKA (reference sequence). The CDR3 is made up of 13 amino acids. CDR3 loop: CSGLGGNTDTQYF. The CDR3 nucleotides read TGCAGTGGACTTGGGGGCAACACAGATACGCAGTATTTT.

As DNA, the CDR3 is TGCGCCAGCAGCTTGGACCCAGGGGGACACAATGAGCAGTTCTTC. It is translated as CASSLDPGGHNEQFF. The chain links TRBV5-1 to TRBJ2-1, with 7 bases matching TRBD1. Germline CDR1 SGHRS, CDR2 YFSETQ. The CDR3 is 15 amino acids. J was trimmed by 5 bases and V by 0 bases; bases with no gene match: 5.

This chain joins TRBV28 and TRBJ1-4; possibly TRBD1 for D (5 bases). Germline lookup yields CDR1 MDHEN and CDR2 SYDVKM. Deletions cut 5 bases from V and 10 bases from J, with 20 bases between. This CDR3 is 15 amino acids long. CDR3 nucleotide sequence: TGTGCCAGCAGTCCCCCCCCAGGGAGGTCCGGAAAACTGTTTTTT. It specifies CASSPPPGRSGKLFF.

V gene TRBV19 combines with J gene TRBJ2-7, with D possibly matching TRBD2 (6 bases). CDR3 length: 14 residues. V was cut by 6 bases and J by 2 bases, with 14 bases left in between. The germline gives CDR1 LNHDA, CDR2 SQIVND (reference sequence). The CDR3 loop is CASRKGAGTYEQYF. As DNA, the CDR3 is TGTGCCAGTAGGAAGGGCGCGGGGACCTACGAGCAGTACTTC. The entire variable domain, with the rest obtained from reference TRBV19 and TRBJ2-7, is as follows: DGGITQSPKYLFRKEGQNVTLSCEQNLNHDAMYWYRQDPGQGLRLIYYSQIVNDFQKGDIAEGYSVSREKKESFPLTVTSAQKNPTAFYLCASRKGAGTYEQYFGPGTRLTVT.

This clonotype was counted between two and nine times. This sequence joins TRBV10-3 and TRBJ1-2; a possible D gene is TRBD1 (6 bases). V lost 10 bases and J lost 2, with 11 bases in between. Germline CDR1 is ENHRY and CDR2 is SYGVKD. The CDR3 length is 12 residues. This CDR3 is CATVTGNYGYTF. As DNA, the CDR3 is TGTGCCACCGTCACAGGGAACTATGGCTACACCTTC.

This clonotype was observed at least ten times. V usage is TRBV12-3 or TRBV12-4 and J usage is TRBJ2-7, with 7 bases identical to TRBD1. The CDR3 loop spans 16 amino acids. The ends lost 7 bases at V and 1 base at J; junction bases unmatched: 13. DNA of the CDR3: TGTGCCAGCACCCACAGAGACAGGGCCGTATCCTACGAGCAGTACTTC. Its translation is CASTHRDRAVSYEQYF.

The chain links TRBV20-1 to TRBJ2-7, with D possibly TRBD1 on 6 matching bases. The CDR3 loop spans 12 amino acids. The V end lost 3 bases, the J end lost 6 bases, and 12 bases lay between the germline ends. Germline V lookup: CDR1 DFQATT, CDR2 SNEGSKA (reference sequence). The CDR3 sequence: CSARDRPLEQYF. DNA for the CDR3: TGCAGTGCTAGGGACAGACCCCTCGAGCAGTACTTC.

The genes are TRBV12-3 or TRBV12-4 and TRBJ2-7; TRBD2 might be the D (6 bases). The CDR3 spans 13 residues. The V and J ends lost 1 base and 3 bases respectively, with 7 bases between them. This chain's CDR3 is CASSLGGVYEQYF. The CDR3 coding sequence is TGTGCCAGCAGTTTAGGGGGGGTCTACGAGCAGTACTTC.

This clonotype was detected only once. This sequence joins TRBV20-1 and TRBJ1-5, with 7 bases that match TRBD1. The CDR3 is made up of 16 amino acids. The ends lost 4 bases at V and 0 bases at J; junction bases unmatched: 9. CDR1 is DFQATT and CDR2 is SNEGSKA in the germline V gene (reference sequence). The DNA of the CDR3 is TGCAGTGCTACCTTAGGGGGCTCCTCTAGCAATCAGCCCCAGCATTTT. Amino acid sequence: CSATLGGSSSNQPQHF.

In this sample, this clonotype turned up many times. The chain links TRBV12-3 or TRBV12-4 to TRBJ1-5; D not resolved. The CDR3 loop spans 16 amino acids. The ends were cut back, 5 bases at V and 3 bases at J, with 17 bases in the middle. In DNA form, the CDR3 reads TGTGCCAGCAGTATCGGGTCCCAGGTAGCCAATCAGCCCCAGCATTTT. It encodes CASSIGSQVANQPQHF.

The chain employs TRBV12-3 or TRBV12-4 and TRBJ2-3; the match to TRBD1 covers 10 bases. The CDR3 loop spans 15 amino acids. After removal of 5 bases from V and 4 bases from J, the junction contained 6 bases not matched to a gene. In DNA, the CDR3 is TGTGCCAGCAGTCCGCGGGACAGGGGAGCAGATACGCAGTATTTT. Its translation is CASSPRDRGADTQYF.

The chain has TRBV12-3 or TRBV12-4 and TRBJ2-7, with a weak D call TRBD1 (6 bases). Trimming cost V 8 bases and J 1 base, with 15 bases left between them. The CDR3 runs to 14 residues. This CDR3 reads CASGQGMGSYEQYF. The CDR3 nucleotides are TGTGCCAGCGGTCAGGGGATGGGGTCCTACGAGCAGTACTTC.

This chain links TRBV20-1 with TRBJ2-5, with TRBD2 matching over 8 bases. V lost 6 bases and J lost 4; bases outside the gene matches: 16. This CDR3 comprises 16 residues. Germline values: CDR1 DFQATT, CDR2 SNEGSKA (reference sequence). CDR3 loop: CSAGKAGGSLGETQYF. CDR3 in DNA: TGCAGTGCCGGGAAGGCGGGGGGATCCCTCGGAGAGACCCAGTACTTC.

This clonotype was picked up many times. The chain couples TRBV20-1 to TRBJ2-2, with 11 bases lining up with TRBD2. Germline V gives CDR1 DFQATT, CDR2 SNEGSKA (reference sequence). The CDR3 totals 17 residues. With V trimmed by 3 bases and J by 1 base, 7 bases remained unmatched. Written as DNA, the CDR3 is TGCAGTGCTAGGGTAGCGGGGGGGCAAAGGAACACCGGGGAGCTGTTTTTT. This translates into CSARVAGGQRNTGELFF.

This clonotype was seen ten or more times. The chain uses TRBV7-6 and TRBJ1-4, with 9 bases aligning to TRBD1. V was clipped by 5 bases and J by 7 bases; unmatched bases: 5. CDR3 length: 14 amino acids. Germline-derived CDR1 and CDR2 are SGHVS and FNYEAQ. DNA for the CDR3: TGTGCCAGCAGCGCCGGGACAGGGAGTGAAAAACTGTTTTTT. Its translation is CASSAGTGSEKLFF.

This clonotype has just a few counts. J is TRBJ1-2 and V is TRBV30; D is unclear. V shed 0 bases and J shed 3 bases, with 8 bases lying between them. The CDR3 contains 13 residues. CDR1 and CDR2 (germline): GTSNPN, SVGIG (reference sequence). CDR3 sequence reads: CAWSVRRDYGYTF. CDR3 DNA: TGTGCCTGGAGTGTACGGCGGGACTATGGCTACACCTTC.

Many counts were recorded for this clonotype. J is TRBJ1-2 and V is TRBV24-1, with 9 bases fitting TRBD1. Germline-derived CDR1 and CDR2 are KGHDR and SFDVKD. The CDR3 has 15 residues. V lost 4 bases, J lost 2 bases, and 4 bases stayed unmatched. The CDR3 loop reads CATSDPTGGNYGYTF. The CDR3 region has the DNA TGTGCCACCAGTGACCCGACAGGGGGAAACTATGGCTACACCTTC.

This clonotype was recorded many times. The chain is built from TRBV2 and TRBJ2-5, with no clear D. Trimming removed 5 bases from V and 5 bases from J, with 15 bases in between. The CDR3 loop spans 14 amino acids. In germline, CDR1 is SNHLY, CDR2 FYNNEI. As DNA, the CDR3 is TGTGCCAGCAGTCTTCTAGGATCCCGGGAGACCCAGTACTTC. Protein product: CASSLLGSRETQYF. The full variable domain, completed using reference TRBV2 and TRBJ2-5, is EPEVTQTPSHQVTQMGQEVILRCVPISNHLYFYWYRQILGQKVEFLVSFYNNEISEKSEIFDDQFSVERPDGSNFTLKIRSTKLEDSAMYFCASSLLGSRETQYFGPGTRLLVL.

The gene calls are TRBV10-3 and TRBJ1-1, with a possible D match to TRBD1 (5 bases). Per the germline V gene, CDR1 is ENHRY and CDR2 is SYGVKD. The CDR3 is 16 residues long. V dropped 4 bases and J dropped 1 base, with 16 bases sitting between them. CDR3 amino acids: CAISASLGRANTEAFF. In DNA form, the CDR3 reads TGTGCCATCAGTGCAAGCTTGGGCAGGGCGAACACTGAAGCTTTCTTT.